Listed here are 17 T cell receptor beta chains from one sample, sequenced in a study of blood T cell repertoires in COVID-19. Libraries were prepared by immunoSEQ multiplex PCR; TCRdb keeps only in-frame clonotypes and omits some of them. The table has fewer than 200,000 clones, around four fifths seen once. The sequenced sample was peripheral blood. These receptor sequences come from a man aged 70 or older with active or convalescent COVID-19.

V usage is TRBV5-4 and J usage is TRBJ2-1, with 7 bases that match TRBD2. This CDR3 has 17 amino acids. The V and J ends lost 4 bases and 0 bases, in that order; junction bases with no gene match: 10. Germline V gene lookup returns CDR1 SGHNT and CDR2 YYREEE (reference sequence). The CDR3 spells CASSQNARDYSYNEQFF. The CDR3 DNA reads TGTGCCAGCAGCCAAAACGCCCGGGACTACTCCTACAATGAGCAGTTCTTC.

The J gene is TRBJ1-1, the V gene TRBV30; D perhaps matches TRBD1 (5 bases). The CDR3 is 15 amino acids. The V gene's germline CDR1 is GTSNPN and CDR2 SVGIG (reference sequence). Deletions cut 2 bases from V and 2 bases from J, with 15 bases between. This CDR3 reads CAWSPLGAVNTEAFF. For the CDR3, the DNA is TGTGCCTGGAGTCCATTAGGGGCAGTTAACACTGAAGCTTTCTTT.

The rearrangement joins TRBV5-5 to TRBJ1-5; D may be TRBD1 (6 bases). V lost 4 bases to trimming and J lost 8 bases, with 19 bases between them. Per the germline V gene, CDR1 is SGHKS and CDR2 is YYEKEE (reference sequence). The CDR3 totals 15 residues. This CDR3 is CASSLGVNRVEPQHF. The CDR3 DNA sequence: TGTGCCAGCAGCCTTGGGGTTAACAGGGTAGAGCCCCAGCATTTT. The entire variable domain, with the rest obtained from reference TRBV5-5 and TRBJ1-5, is as follows: DAGVTQSPTHLIKTRGQQVTLRCSPISGHKSVSWYQQVLGQGPQFIFQYYEKEERGRGNFPDRFSARQFPNYSSELNVNALLLGDSALYLCASSLGVNRVEPQHFGDGTRLSIL.

The rearrangement uses TRBV19 and TRBJ2-5; 8 nucleotides match TRBD2. With V trimmed by 5 bases and J by 5 bases, 10 bases remained unmatched. Germline V lookup: CDR1 LNHDA, CDR2 SQIVND (reference sequence). This CDR3 region has 15 residues. The CDR3 DNA follows: TGTGCCAGTAGTCCCGACAGCGGGGGAGTCGAGACCCAGTACTTC. Protein: CASSPDSGGVETQYF.

The chain uses TRBV5-1 and TRBJ1-3; the match to TRBD1 covers 7 bases. From germline, CDR1 is SGHRS and CDR2 YFSETQ. The ends lost 4 bases at V and 0 bases at J; junction bases unmatched: 4. This CDR3 has 15 amino acids. CDR3 residues: CASSPGTASGNTIYF. CDR3 in DNA: TGCGCCAGCAGCCCTGGGACAGCCTCTGGAAACACCATATATTTT.

V gene TRBV3-1 (or the pseudogene TRBV3-2) combines with J gene TRBJ1-1; 10 bases line up with TRBD1. The CDR3 has 14 amino acids. The V and J ends lost 1 base and 8 bases, in that order; junction bases with no gene match: 4. Germline CDR1 and CDR2: LGHDT and YNNKEL (reference sequence). The CDR3, as DNA: TGTGCCAGCAGCCAAGCCGGGACAGGGGTGGAAGCTTTCTTT. Amino acids: CASSQAGTGVEAFF.

The rearrangement links TRBV11-2 to TRBJ1-1; 7 nucleotides agree with TRBD1. Trimming took 5 bases from V and 1 from J; bases not matched to a gene: 7. There are 15 residues in the CDR3. CDR1 SGHAT and CDR2 FQNNGV come from the germline V gene. CDR3 loop: CASSPRDRTNTEAFF. Written as DNA, the CDR3 is TGTGCCAGCAGCCCAAGGGACAGAACGAACACTGAAGCTTTCTTT.

The V call is TRBV27, the J call TRBJ2-1; D uncertain. Germline V gene sequence: CDR1 MNHEY, CDR2 SMNVEV (reference sequence). This CDR3 has 16 residues. The V gene lost 6 bases and the J gene lost 2 bases, with 17 bases spanning the gap. The DNA for the CDR3 is TGTGCCAGCAGCCTTAATGGGCTTCCCGCCTACAATGAGCAGTTCTTC. Its protein is CASSLNGLPAYNEQFF.

The chain uses TRBV18 and TRBJ1-1; the D gene is possibly TRBD1 (6 bases). CDR3 size: 15 residues. Germline V gene lookup returns CDR1 KGHSH and CDR2 LQKENI. Between the trimmed V and J ends, which lost 1 base and 4 bases, there was a span of 13 bases. The CDR3 spells CASSPLPLGGTEAFF. The CDR3 DNA reads as TGTGCCAGCTCACCACTCCCCTTAGGGGGCACTGAAGCTTTCTTT.

J is TRBJ2-2 and V is TRBV19; 9 bases map to TRBD1. The CDR3 length is 19 residues. V was clipped by 4 bases and J by 2 bases; unmatched bases: 14. The germline V gene has CDR1 LNHDA and CDR2 SQIVND (reference sequence). In nucleotides, the CDR3 is TGTGCCAGTAGTAAGAGGGACAGGGCGTTCGCAGGAAACACCGGGGAGCTGTTTTTT. Translated: CASSKRDRAFAGNTGELFF.

This rearrangement joins TRBV6-2 or TRBV6-3 to TRBJ2-7; weak D call: TRBD2 (5 bases). This CDR3 has 14 residues. Germline V CDR1 and CDR2: MNHEY, SVGEGT. Trimming left V 3 bases short and J 2 bases short, with 11 bases between. The CDR3 reads CASSYQRPAYEQYF. Here the CDR3 DNA reads TGTGCCAGCAGTTATCAGCGGCCGGCCTACGAGCAGTACTTC.

Points on this clone: Other nucleotide sequences from this sample produce the same CDR3. The chain recombines TRBV6-5 with TRBJ1-1, with unresolved D. CDR1 is MNHEY, CDR2 SVGAGI, per germline. Trimming stripped 0 bases from V and 5 bases from J, with 7 bases between. This CDR3 is built from 13 residues. CDR3 in DNA: TGTGCCAGCAGTTACTCAACGGGGACTGAAGCTTTCTTT. It codes for CASSYSTGTEAFF.

The rearrangement uses TRBV9 and TRBJ2-1, with TRBD2 identical over 10 bases. Germline trimming cut 0 bases from V and 2 bases from J; bases unmatched to any gene: 5. The CDR3 is 17 amino acids. Germline assignment: CDR1 SGDLS and CDR2 YYNGEE. CDR3 coding DNA: TGTGCCAGCAGCGTAGGACTAGCGGGCGGGGCCTACAATGAGCAGTTCTTC. Translating gives CASSVGLAGGAYNEQFF.

The rearrangement links TRBV3-1 (or the pseudogene TRBV3-2) to TRBJ2-1; 10 bases line up with TRBD2. The CDR3 sequence is 15 residues long. Germline V gene data show CDR1 as LGHDT and CDR2 as YNNKEL (reference sequence). V was clipped by 5 bases and J by 8 bases; unmatched bases: 9. This chain's CDR3 is CASSSNLLAGDEQFF. The CDR3 coding sequence is TGTGCCAGCAGCTCTAACCTCCTAGCGGGAGATGAGCAGTTCTTC.

The J gene is TRBJ2-5, the V gene TRBV5-4; 7 positions match TRBD1. Trimming at V came to 2 bases and at J to 5 bases, leaving 12 bases not matched to a gene. Germline CDR1 and CDR2: SGHNT and YYREEE (reference sequence). This CDR3 is 16 amino acids long. DNA of the CDR3: TGTGCCAGCAGCTTCCCAAAAAGGGGACAGACGGAGACCCAGTACTTC. It yields the protein CASSFPKRGQTETQYF.

This chain links TRBV6-1 with TRBJ2-1; D possibly corresponds to TRBD1 (5 bases). The ends were cut back, 3 bases at V and 4 bases at J, with 10 bases in the middle. The CDR3 covers 14 residues. Per the germline V gene, CDR1 is MNHNS and CDR2 is SASEGT. In nucleotides, the CDR3 is TGTGCCAGCAGTGACAGGGCCAGGTACAATGAGCAGTTCTTC. Translation: CASSDRARYNEQFF.

The chain's CDR3 is CASSQDFRNINYGYTF. CDR3 sequence (DNA): TGTGCCAGCAGCCAAGATTTCAGGAATATTAACTATGGCTACACCTTC. This chain uses TRBV4-2 with TRBJ1-2; D unclear. Germline CDR1 and CDR2: LGHNA and YNFKEQ. The CDR3 has 16 residues. Trimming pared 0 bases from V and 1 base from J, leaving 12 bases between.